This TCR beta chain was sequenced in a study of shared clonotypes between healthy human individuals. Study summary: CD4 naive and CD4 memory each took three plates per donor, while CD8 naive took two and CD8 memory one. Study observations and caveats: The study sampled only blood, and tissue repertoires likely differ. Estimated richness values were generally larger in naive subsets than in memory subsets.

A note on this clone: What it binds is unknown. The same CDR3 is also encoded by other DNA sequences in this sample.

Tens of thousands of T cell genomes, or approximately 200 ng DNA, went into the sorted-subset replicate PCRs. Here immunoSEQ multiplex PCR was the method, and the copy in TCRdb shows in-frame clones only, minus some. The sample consists of just over 2,000,000 clones, about 94% of them appearing once. Deletions cut 4 bases from V and 2 bases from J, with 9 bases between. The CDR3 runs 13 residues. The germline CDR1 and CDR2 sequences are MNHEY and SMNVEV (reference sequence). Naive CD8 populations comprised CD45RO-negative cells positively selected for CCR7, excluding terminally differentiated effector memory CD45RA+ cells.

The sequence was collected from a man between 18 and 35 years old in good health. The sequenced sample was naive CD8+ T cells sorted from blood. V gene TRBV27 combines with J gene TRBJ2-7; the D is unclear. CDR3 DNA: TGTGCCAGCAGTTATAGGAGTACCTACGAGCAGTACTTC. It specifies CASSYRSTYEQYF.